The present T cell receptor beta chain was sequenced within a study of blood T cell repertoires in COVID-19. As for the study in general: COVID-19 samples from acute and convalescent phases originated in the United States, Italy and Spain.

Original processing methods: By means of reference gene primer amplification, nucleated cell counts were estimated. Sequenced by immunoSEQ multiplex PCR; TCRdb stores in-frame clones only, minus some. V and J calls and clone size come straight from that table; D and trimming were deduced from the DNA. The sample has tens of thousands of clones; 91% are singletons. There are 16 residues in the CDR3. The germline gives CDR1 MDHEN, CDR2 SYDVKM. The V end was cut by 7 bases, the J end by 0 bases, with 16 bases between. The receptor was isolated from a woman aged 45 to 65 in a cohort sampled during active COVID-19. V gene TRBV28 combines with J gene TRBJ1-3; no firm D call. Sequencing used peripheral blood. CDR3 region: CASTSGARGSGNTIYF. The CDR3 DNA sequence: TGTGCCAGCACCTCGGGAGCCCGCGGCTCTGGAAACACCATATATTTT.